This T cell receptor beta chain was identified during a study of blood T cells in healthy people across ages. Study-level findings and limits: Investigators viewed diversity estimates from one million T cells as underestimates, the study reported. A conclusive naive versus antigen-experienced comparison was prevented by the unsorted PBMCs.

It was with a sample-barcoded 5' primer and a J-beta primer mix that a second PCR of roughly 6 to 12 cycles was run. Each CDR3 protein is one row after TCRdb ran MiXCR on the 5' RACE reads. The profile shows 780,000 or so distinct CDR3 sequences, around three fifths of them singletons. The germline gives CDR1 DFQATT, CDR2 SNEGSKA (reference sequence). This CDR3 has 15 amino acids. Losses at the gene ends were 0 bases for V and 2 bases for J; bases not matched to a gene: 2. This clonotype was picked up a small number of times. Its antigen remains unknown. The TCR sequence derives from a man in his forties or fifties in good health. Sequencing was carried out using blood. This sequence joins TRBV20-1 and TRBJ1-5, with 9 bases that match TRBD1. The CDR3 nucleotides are TGCAGTGCTAGAGATACAGGGGGCGGCAATCAGCCCCAGCATTTT. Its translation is CSARDTGGGNQPQHF.